The source of this TCR beta chain is a study of CD4 and CD8 cells across lung adenocarcinoma regions. This clonotype was recorded once. TCRdb re-called the PCR reads with MiXCR, one entry per CDR3 protein. The sample yields some 9,600 distinct CDR3 sequences, 51% seen once. Trimming cost V 6 bases and J 6 bases; bases outside gene matches: 9. CDR1 and CDR2 from the germline V gene are MGHDK and SYGVNS. CDR3 length: 14 amino acids. The specimen was CD4+ T cells from the margin of a lung tumor. This sequence originates from a male donor with lung adenocarcinoma. The CD4 and CD8 labels of this study may be unreliable. The chain recombines TRBV25-1 with TRBJ2-3; 7 bases map to TRBD1. The CDR3 sequence is CASRRTGQADTQYF. The CDR3 nucleotides are TGTGCCAGCAGAAGGACAGGACAGGCCGATACGCAGTATTTT. Full variable domain (remainder filled in from reference TRBV25-1 and TRBJ2-3): EADIYQTPRYLVIGTGKKITLECSQTMGHDKMYWYQQDPGMELHLIHYSYGVNSTEKGDLSSESTVSRIRTEHFPLTLESARPSHTSQYLCASRRTGQADTQYFGPGTRLTVL.